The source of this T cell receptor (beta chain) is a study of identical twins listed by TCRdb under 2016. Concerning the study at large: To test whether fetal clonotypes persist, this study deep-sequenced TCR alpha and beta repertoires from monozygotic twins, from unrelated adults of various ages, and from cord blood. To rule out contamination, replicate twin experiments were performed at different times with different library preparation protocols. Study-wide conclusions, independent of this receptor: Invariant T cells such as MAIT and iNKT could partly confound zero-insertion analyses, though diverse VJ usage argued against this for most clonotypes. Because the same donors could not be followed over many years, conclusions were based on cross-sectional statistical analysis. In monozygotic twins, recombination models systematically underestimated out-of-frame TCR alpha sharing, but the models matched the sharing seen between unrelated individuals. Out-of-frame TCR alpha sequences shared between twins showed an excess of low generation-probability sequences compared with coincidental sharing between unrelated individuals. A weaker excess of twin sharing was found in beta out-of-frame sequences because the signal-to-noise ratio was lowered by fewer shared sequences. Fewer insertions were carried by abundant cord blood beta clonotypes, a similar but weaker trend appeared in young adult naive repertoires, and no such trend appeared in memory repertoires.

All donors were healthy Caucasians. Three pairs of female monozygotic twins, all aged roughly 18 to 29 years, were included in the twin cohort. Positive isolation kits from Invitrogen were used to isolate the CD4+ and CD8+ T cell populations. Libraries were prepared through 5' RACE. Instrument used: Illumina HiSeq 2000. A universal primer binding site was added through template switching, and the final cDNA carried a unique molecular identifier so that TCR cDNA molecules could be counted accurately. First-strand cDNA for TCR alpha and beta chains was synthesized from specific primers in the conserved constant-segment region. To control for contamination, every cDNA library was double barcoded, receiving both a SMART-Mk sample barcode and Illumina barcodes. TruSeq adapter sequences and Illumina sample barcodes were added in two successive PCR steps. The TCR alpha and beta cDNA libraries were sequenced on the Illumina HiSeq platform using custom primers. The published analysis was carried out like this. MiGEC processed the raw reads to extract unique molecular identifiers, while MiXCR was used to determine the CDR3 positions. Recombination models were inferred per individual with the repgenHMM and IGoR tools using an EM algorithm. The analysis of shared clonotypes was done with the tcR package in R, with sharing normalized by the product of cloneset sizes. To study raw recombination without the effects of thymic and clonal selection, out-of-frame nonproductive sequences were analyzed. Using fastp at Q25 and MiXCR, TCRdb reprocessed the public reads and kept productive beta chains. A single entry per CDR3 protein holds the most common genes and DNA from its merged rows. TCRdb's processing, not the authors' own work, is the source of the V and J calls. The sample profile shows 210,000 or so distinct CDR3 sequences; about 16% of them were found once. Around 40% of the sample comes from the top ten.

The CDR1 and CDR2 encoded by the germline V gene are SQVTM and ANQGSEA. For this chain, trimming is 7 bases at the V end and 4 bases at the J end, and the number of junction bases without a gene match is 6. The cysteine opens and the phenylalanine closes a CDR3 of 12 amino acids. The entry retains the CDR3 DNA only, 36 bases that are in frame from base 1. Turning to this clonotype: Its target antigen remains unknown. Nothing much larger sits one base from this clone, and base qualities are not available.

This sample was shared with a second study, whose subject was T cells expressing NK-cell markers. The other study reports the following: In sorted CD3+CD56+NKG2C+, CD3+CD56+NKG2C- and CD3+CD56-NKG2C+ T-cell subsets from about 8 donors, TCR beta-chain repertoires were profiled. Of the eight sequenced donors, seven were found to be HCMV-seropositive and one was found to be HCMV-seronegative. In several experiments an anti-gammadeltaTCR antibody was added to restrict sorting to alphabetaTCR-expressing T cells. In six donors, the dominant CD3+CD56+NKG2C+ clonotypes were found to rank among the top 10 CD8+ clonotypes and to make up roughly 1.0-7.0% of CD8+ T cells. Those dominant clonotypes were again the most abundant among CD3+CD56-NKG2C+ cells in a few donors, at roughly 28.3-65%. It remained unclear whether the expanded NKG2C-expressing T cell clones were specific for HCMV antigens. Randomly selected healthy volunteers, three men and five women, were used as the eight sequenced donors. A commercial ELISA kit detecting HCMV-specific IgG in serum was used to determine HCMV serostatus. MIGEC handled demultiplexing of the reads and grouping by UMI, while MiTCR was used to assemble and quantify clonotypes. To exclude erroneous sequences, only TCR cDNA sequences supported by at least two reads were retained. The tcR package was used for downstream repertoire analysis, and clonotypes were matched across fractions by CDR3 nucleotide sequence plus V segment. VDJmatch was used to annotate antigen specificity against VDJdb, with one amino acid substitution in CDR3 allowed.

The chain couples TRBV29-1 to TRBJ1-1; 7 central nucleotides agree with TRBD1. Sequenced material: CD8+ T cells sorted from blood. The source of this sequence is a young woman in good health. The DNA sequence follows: TGCAGCGCCGACAGGGAGGCCACTGAAGCTTTCTTT. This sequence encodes CSADREATEAFF. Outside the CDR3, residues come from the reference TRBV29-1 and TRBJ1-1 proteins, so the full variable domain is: SAVISQKPSRDICQRGTSLTIQCQVDSQVTMMFWYRQQPGQSLTLIATANQGSEATYESGFVIDKFPISRPNLTFSTLTVSNMSPEDSSIYLCSADREATEAFFGQGTRLTVV.